These 17 T cell receptor beta chains came from one sample sequenced in a study of cytomegalovirus exposure and HLA in healthy donors. A multiplex PCR was run with 60 Vbeta primers and 13 Jbeta primers. The repertoire was sequenced with immunoSEQ multiplex PCR; TCRdb's copy has only in-frame clones and lacks some. The table lists around 97,000 clones, approximately 73% of them singletons, with roughly 4% in the top ten. The sequenced sample consisted of PBMCs. These receptors came from a man aged 35-49 years in good health and CMV-seronegative.

V is TRBV29-1 and J is TRBJ2-1; 8 bases map to TRBD1. Per germline, CDR1 SQVTM and CDR2 ANQGSEA. The CDR3 sequence is 15 residues long. Unmatched junction bases numbered 9, after V lost 6 bases and J lost 2 bases. In DNA form, the CDR3 reads TGCAGCGTGGAGAAGTTGGACAGGGCCTACAATGAGCAGTTCTTC. Its protein product is CSVEKLDRAYNEQFF.

CDR3 in amino acids: CASSLEVENNEQFF. CDR3 DNA sequence: TGTGCCAGCAGCTTAGAAGTTGAGAACAATGAGCAGTTCTTC. The J gene is TRBJ2-1, the V gene TRBV7-6; D unresolved. V shed 1 base and J shed 5 bases, with 9 bases lying between them. This CDR3 spans 14 amino acids. Germline assignment: CDR1 SGHVS and CDR2 FNYEAQ. Combining the CDR3 with reference TRBV7-6 and TRBJ2-1 gives the whole variable domain GAGVSQSPRYKVTKRGQDVALRCDPISGHVSLYWYRQALGQGPEFLTYFNYEAQQDKSGLPNDRFSAERPEGSISTLTIQRTEQRDSAMYRCASSLEVENNEQFFGPGTRLTVL.

This chain connects TRBV6-5 to TRBJ2-7, with D uncertain. This CDR3 is built from 13 residues. Germline V gives CDR1 MNHEY, CDR2 SVGAGI. V shed 5 bases and J shed 3 bases, with 11 bases lying between them. The CDR3: CASSNAASYEQYF. CDR3 DNA sequence: TGTGCCAGCAGTAATGCGGCCAGCTACGAGCAGTACTTC.

The V gene is TRBV28, the J gene TRBJ1-4, with a possible D match to TRBD1 (6 bases). The CDR3 has 13 residues. Trimming took off 6 bases at V and 7 bases at J, with 12 bases between the two ends. Germline CDR1 reads MDHEN; CDR2 reads SYDVKM. The CDR3 protein is CASRGQSGEKLFF. The CDR3 DNA is TGTGCCAGCAGAGGACAGTCGGGTGAAAAACTGTTTTTT.

This clone was picked up one time. V usage is TRBV28 and J usage is TRBJ1-2; 8 nucleotides agree with TRBD1. V trimming: 7 bases; J trimming: 6 bases; junction bases outside the gene matches: 4. The germline CDR1 and CDR2 sequences are MDHEN and SYDVKM. The CDR3 is 12 amino acids. CDR3 residues: CASMDRANGYTF. The DNA for the CDR3 is TGTGCCAGCATGGACAGGGCGAATGGCTACACCTTC.

The V call is TRBV19, the J call TRBJ1-5; 9 nucleotides match TRBD1. V dropped 4 bases and J dropped 2; count of bases not matched to a gene: 6. The length of the CDR3 is 16 residues. Germline CDR1 LNHDA, CDR2 SQIVND (reference sequence). CDR3 loop: CASSRSTGGGNQPQHF. The CDR3 DNA sequence: TGTGCCAGTAGTAGGTCGACAGGGGGAGGCAATCAGCCCCAGCATTTT. Using reference TRBV19 and TRBJ1-5 for the parts outside the CDR3, the full variable domain is DGGITQSPKYLFRKEGQNVTLSCEQNLNHDAMYWYRQDPGQGLRLIYYSQIVNDFQKGDIAEGYSVSREKKESFPLTVTSAQKNPTAFYLCASSRSTGGGNQPQHFGDGTRLSIL.

By proportion, this clone is medium-sized. This chain uses TRBV4-1 with TRBJ1-1; D is uncertain. Germline lookup yields CDR1 MGHRA and CDR2 YSYEKL. CDR3 size: 14 residues. Between the trimmed V and J ends, which lost 6 bases and 2 bases, there was a span of 13 bases. The CDR3 region is CASRVGGSNTEAFF. CDR3 coding DNA: TGCGCCAGCAGGGTCGGAGGATCCAACACTGAAGCTTTCTTT.

V gene TRBV5-5 combines with J gene TRBJ2-5, with 9 bases lining up with TRBD1. V gave up 2 bases and J gave up 1 base; unmatched junction bases: 3. Germline-derived CDR1 and CDR2 are SGHKS and YYEKEE (reference sequence). This CDR3 is built from 15 residues. For the CDR3, the DNA is TGTGCCAGCAGCTTACAGACAGGGGGCCAAGAGACCCAGTACTTC. Amino acid sequence: CASSLQTGGQETQYF.

The chain links TRBV5-1 to TRBJ2-3; TRBD1 is a possible D gene (6 bases). Trimming removed 2 bases at V and 0 bases at J, with 13 bases between. In germline, CDR1 is SGHRS, CDR2 YFSETQ. The length of the CDR3 is 16 residues. CDR3: CASSFWDTYSTDTQYF. CDR3 nucleotides: TGCGCCAGCAGCTTTTGGGACACCTATAGCACAGATACGCAGTATTTT.

This chain joins TRBV5-6 and TRBJ2-1; 11 bases align to TRBD1. CDR3 length: 17 amino acids. V was clipped by 3 bases and J by 3 bases; unmatched bases: 8. CDR1 is SGHDT, CDR2 YYEEEE, per germline. The CDR3 spells CASSYPGQGVYYNEQFF. In nucleotides, the CDR3 is TGTGCCAGCAGCTATCCGGGACAGGGGGTTTACTACAATGAGCAGTTCTTC.

The V and J genes are TRBV4-1 and TRBJ2-1; TRBD2 matches 14 bases. J gave up 7 bases and V 1 base, and 6 bases lay outside the gene matches. There are 17 residues in the CDR3. Per the germline V gene, CDR1 is MGHRA and CDR2 is YSYEKL. The CDR3 reads CASSQALTSGGGNEQFF. CDR3 coding DNA: TGCGCCAGCAGCCAAGCTCTGACTAGCGGGGGGGGGAATGAGCAGTTCTTC.

This clone has only a few counts. This rearrangement joins TRBV7-2 to TRBJ2-5, with 7 bases that match TRBD2. The V gene's germline CDR1 is SGHTA and CDR2 FQGNSA. V gave up 2 bases and J gave up 5 bases; unmatched junction bases: 8. The CDR3 runs 15 residues. DNA for the CDR3: TGTGCCAGCAGCTTAAGGGCGGGGGATGGCGAGACCCAGTACTTC. This sequence encodes CASSLRAGDGETQYF. The whole variable domain, remainder taken from reference TRBV7-2 and TRBJ2-5, is GAGVSQSPSNKVTEKGKDVELRCDPISGHTALYWYRQSLGQGLEFLIYFQGNSAPDKSGLPSDRFSAERTGGSVSTLTIQRTQQEDSAVYLCASSLRAGDGETQYFGPGTRLLVL.

V gene TRBV6-1 combines with J gene TRBJ2-3, with 9 bases that match TRBD1. This CDR3 has 16 residues. After removal of 3 bases from V and 1 base from J, the junction contained 5 bases not matched to a gene. The germline gives CDR1 MNHNS, CDR2 SASEGT. The CDR3 region has the DNA TGTGCCAGCAGTGATAACAGGGGGCAGGGCACAGATACGCAGTATTTT. Translation gives CASSDNRGQGTDTQYF.

The gene calls are TRBV2 and TRBJ2-1; TRBD1 matches 10 bases. Trimming at V came to 7 bases and at J to 5 bases, leaving 8 bases not matched to a gene. The CDR3 runs 15 residues. CDR1 SNHLY and CDR2 FYNNEI come from the germline V gene. For the CDR3, the DNA is TGTGCCAGCAAGTCGGGACAGGGGCTCAACAATGAGCAGTTCTTC. Its protein is CASKSGQGLNNEQFF.

The V and J genes are TRBV5-6 and TRBJ1-6, with 8 bases matching TRBD1. V shed 3 bases, J shed 7 bases, and the junction held 9 bases outside the gene matches. Germline V gene lookup returns CDR1 SGHDT and CDR2 YYEEEE. The CDR3 contains 16 residues. CDR3 protein: CASSSPRQGNNSPLHF. The DNA of the CDR3 is TGTGCCAGCAGCTCCCCGCGACAGGGGAACAATTCACCCCTCCACTTT.

This clone was found a few times. The V gene is TRBV4-1, the J gene TRBJ1-1; 12 nucleotides match TRBD1. Germline V gives CDR1 MGHRA, CDR2 YSYEKL. This CDR3 spans 17 amino acids. V shed 1 base, J shed 5 bases, and the junction held 8 bases outside the gene matches. The CDR3 DNA follows: TGCGCCAGCAGCCAAGGAAGGGGACAGGGGGCGATAACTGAAGCTTTCTTT. Its protein product is CASSQGRGQGAITEAFF.

The rearrangement joins TRBV28 to TRBJ2-1; no clear D gene. V dropped 3 bases and J dropped 5 bases, with 14 bases sitting between them. The CDR3 runs to 15 residues. Germline V gene sequence: CDR1 MDHEN, CDR2 SYDVKM. The CDR3 DNA is TGTGCCAGCAGTTTTCCGCGTTGGTCGGACAATGAGCAGTTCTTC. Its protein is CASSFPRWSDNEQFF.